This T cell receptor beta chain was captured in a study of shared clonotypes between healthy human individuals (TCRdb year 2020). As for the study more broadly: The cohort comprised two women and three men aged 18 to 49 years. Per donor, three plates each were used for CD4 naive and CD4 memory, two for CD8 naive, and one for CD8 memory. To estimate repertoire size and how much clonotype sharing occurs between individuals, the study deeply sequenced the blood TCR repertoires of about 5 healthy adults. To increase sequencing depth and limit assay-specific biases, TCR repertoire library preparation and sequencing were carried out by different laboratories using diverse techniques. Between about 0.94 and 8.9 billion PBMCs per donor were obtained by leukapheresis. General findings and caveats noted by the study authors: The small number of donors limited the genetic and exposure-history diversity represented. Compared with non-shared clonotypes, the clonotypes found in all four sorted-subset donors had higher generation probabilities. Naive subsets generally had larger estimated clonotype richness than memory subsets did. When several donors were compared, the shared fraction of clonotypes was around 5% for naive CD4, 3.5% to 4% for naive CD8, more than 2% for memory CD4, and roughly 0.4% for memory CD8. Only blood was sampled, and tissue TCR repertoires likely differ from those in blood. Pairwise subsampling led to the expectation that sequencing depth would affect the degree of clonotype sharing among donors. Rarefaction of sorted-subset datasets indicated incomplete sequencing despite the large sequencing depth.

Donors were healthy HIV-negative adults with no recently reported acute infections or vaccinations. Every donor was a Caucasian adult living in Nashville, Tennessee, USA. CD4+ T cells were enriched by magnetic negative selection, after which naive cells were positively selected on CD45RA and the negative fraction was taken as the memory subset. Blood was collected by leukapheresis, and PBMCs were isolated by Ficoll-Histopaque density gradient centrifugation and then cryopreserved in liquid nitrogen vapor phase. Purity and quantity of every magnetically sorted T cell population were checked by analytical flow cytometry. From each sorted fraction, genomic DNA was isolated and quantified by UV absorbance on a Nanodrop 2000c. TCR CDR3 regions were amplified from genomic DNA by multiplex PCR using the deep immunoSEQ assay. Extracted genomic DNA from each cell subset was distributed evenly across all wells of several immunoSEQ 96-well plates, and each plate was treated as a replicate. For sorted subsets, each replicate PCR was loaded with about 0.2 ug genomic DNA, equivalent to 25,000 to 35,000 T cell genomes. The purified libraries were quantified using a Qubit 3.0 fluorometer, sized with a Bioanalyzer 2100, and then quantified again using the KAPA Library Quantification kit. Each immunoSEQ 96-well plate was sequenced on its own single-read 150-cycle Illumina NextSeq 550 flow cell. Concerning the study's data processing: Because the immunoSEQ output held only junctional sequences and lacked quality scores, the filtering could not match the filtering applied to full-length reads. Sequences were annotated with PyIR, a Python wrapper for IgBLAST v1.9, and V/J genes and CDR3 were assigned using IMGT germline references. Any read was removed if the V/J assignment was weak (E-value above 1e-6), the CDR3 was missing, or the read contained stop codons, out-of-frame junctions, or ambiguous translated residues. V3J clonotypes were defined as sequences sharing an identical inferred V gene, J gene, and CDR3 amino acid sequence. The percentage overlap between two repertoires was calculated by dividing the number of shared unique clonotypes by the size of the smaller repertoire. Repertoire richness was assessed with RTK rarefaction, the Chao1 estimator, and Recon v2.1 estimates of unobserved clonotypes. For all TCRbeta clonotypes obtained by the gDNA method from four donors, generation probabilities were computed with OLGA. TCRdb provides this immuneACCESS table in a form limited to in-frame rearrangements. Some clones are lacking; in checked studies, under half of them reflect an unresolved V gene, and why the rest are absent is not known. Clone size and the V and J calls come from that table; the DNA yielded D and trimming. The sample profile shows around 2.5 million clones; 93% of them were found once. In total, the top ten clones hold 0.36% of the sample.

Comment on this clone: The target of this receptor is not known. No per-base quality is available; no much larger clone lies one base away.

V is reduced by 6 bases and J by 0 bases, leaving a spacing of 12 bases between them. As encoded in the germline V gene, CDR1 is SNHLY while CDR2 is FYNNEI. From the cysteine up to the phenylalanine, the CDR3 has a length of 14 residues. Only the CDR3 DNA is retained, 42 bases long and in frame from the first base. The TCR sequence derives from a man aged 18-30 years in good health. Some clones in this sample may be carry-over from other donors' samples. Sequenced: naive CD4+ T cells from PBMCs. The cell subset or site label, as the study defines it: CD45RA+ positively selected. This chain is built from TRBV2 and TRBJ2-7, and TRBD1 may be the D gene, going by 6 matching bases. The CDR3 has the sequence CASRAQGTSYEQYF. At the DNA level, the sequence is TGTGCCAGCAGGGCACAGGGAACCTCCTACGAGCAGTACTTC. When the CDR3 is completed using the reference TRBV2 and TRBJ2-7 genes on either side, the full variable domain is EPEVTQTPSHQVTQMGQEVILRCVPISNHLYFYWYRQILGQKVEFLVSFYNNEISEKSEIFDDQFSVERPDGSNFTLKIRSTKLEDSAMYFCASRAQGTSYEQYFGPGTRLTVT.